Presented here are 5 T cell receptor beta chains from one specimen sequenced in a study of blood T cell repertoires in COVID-19. Libraries were prepared by immunoSEQ multiplex PCR; TCRdb keeps only in-frame clonotypes and omits some of them. The data hold 110,000 to 150,000 clones, with about 86% observed a single time. The sample taken for sequencing was peripheral blood. Receptors were obtained from a woman aged 60-70 years with acute or convalescent COVID-19.

The J gene is TRBJ2-1, the V gene TRBV9; TRBD2 might be the D (6 bases). With 0 bases removed from V and 4 bases from J, the gap between germline ends came to 11 bases. Germline loops: CDR1 SGDLS, CDR2 YYNGEE. The CDR3 consists of 15 residues. CDR3: CASSVAAGLYNEQFF. The CDR3 coding sequence is TGTGCCAGCAGCGTAGCGGCGGGGTTATACAATGAGCAGTTCTTC.

This clone was picked up many times. This chain connects TRBV2 to TRBJ1-2; 7 bases map to TRBD1. V shed 4 bases, J shed 2 bases, and the junction held 1 base outside the gene matches. The CDR3 extends over 13 amino acids. Germline CDR1 and CDR2: SNHLY and FYNNEI. The CDR3 DNA reads TGTGCCAGCAGTGTGGACAGGAACTATGGCTACACCTTC. Its translation: CASSVDRNYGYTF.

The CDR3, as DNA: TGTGCCAGCAGATCCTTTAGCGGGGGGGTCGGTGATGAGCAGTTCTTC. It yields the protein CASRSFSGGVGDEQFF. The rearrangement joins TRBV2 to TRBJ2-1; 11 nucleotides agree with TRBD2. This CDR3 spans 16 amino acids. CDR1 and CDR2 from the germline V gene are SNHLY and FYNNEI. V dropped 6 bases and J dropped 8; count of bases not matched to a gene: 12.

The V and J genes are TRBV3-1 (or the pseudogene TRBV3-2) and TRBJ2-2, with a possible D match to TRBD2 (7 bases). Per the germline V gene, CDR1 is LGHDT and CDR2 is YNNKEL (reference sequence). V was pared by 0 bases and J by 3 bases, with 17 bases between. This CDR3 spans 18 amino acids. CDR3 protein: CASSQDKGGGLDTGELFF. Here the CDR3 DNA reads TGTGCCAGCAGCCAAGATAAGGGAGGGGGGTTAGACACCGGGGAGCTGTTTTTT.

The chain joins TRBV5-1 to TRBJ1-2; D perhaps matches TRBD1 (5 bases). The V gene lost 0 bases and the J gene lost 3 bases, with 12 bases spanning the gap. There are 15 residues in the CDR3. Germline V gene data show CDR1 as SGHRS and CDR2 as YFSETQ. CDR3 sequence reads: CASSLAAGQDYGYTF. The CDR3, as DNA: TGCGCCAGCAGCTTGGCCGCGGGGCAGGACTATGGCTACACCTTC.